This TCR beta chain is from a study of glioma-infiltrating T cells. Study-wide results and caveats: Shared blood CDR3 signature motifs marked patients with low tissue-blood divergence.

This clonotype has a handful of counts. Antigen specificity is unknown. The germline V gene encodes CDR1 ENHRY and CDR2 SYGVKD. This CDR3 has 14 amino acids. Deletions cut 6 bases from V and 1 base from J, with 9 bases between. The iRepertoire nested amplicon-rescue multiplex PCR amplified TCR alpha and beta CDR3s from RNA. Input was 100-400 ng of tissue mRNA or PBMC total RNA. One entry per CDR3 protein results from TCRdb running MiXCR on the multiplex PCR reads. In the table there are more than 350,000 distinct CDR3 sequences, roughly two fifths of which are singletons. This chain joins TRBV10-3 and TRBJ2-2, with D possibly being TRBD1 or TRBD2 (5 bases each). Source material: glioma tissue, nonneoplastic brain tissue, or PBMCs (not recorded which). This receptor was taken from a human donor with low-grade glioma or glioblastoma, undergoing nonglioma brain surgery, or in good health (not recorded which). The CDR3 here is CAIRGTRNTGELFF. CDR3 nucleotide sequence: TGTGCCATCAGGGGGACGAGGAACACCGGGGAGCTGTTTTTT.